These 20 T cell receptor beta chains share one sample of origin, sequenced in a study of T cell repertoires in cytomegalovirus infection. TCRdb used MiXCR to reprocess the reads, holding one entry per CDR3 protein. The sample contains about 740,000 distinct CDR3 sequences, 35% of which appear only once. The sample taken for sequencing was PBMCs. These receptors came from a human donor in good health (CMV status not recorded). Some clones in this sample may be carry-over from other donors' samples.

The chain employs TRBV15 and TRBJ1-4; 9 nucleotides agree with TRBD1. V shed 0 bases, J shed 6 bases, and the junction held 8 bases outside the gene matches. The germline gives CDR1 LNHNV, CDR2 YYDKDF (reference sequence). The CDR3 loop spans 17 amino acids. CDR3 in amino acids: CATSRDPTGGADEKLFF. For the CDR3, the DNA is TGTGCCACCAGCAGAGACCCCACAGGGGGCGCAGATGAAAAACTGTTTTTT.

This clonotype was counted a few times. The chain carries TRBV6-1 and TRBJ2-7; TRBD2 matches at 7 bases. The CDR3 loop spans 14 amino acids. Per the germline V gene, CDR1 is MNHNS and CDR2 is SASEGT. J lost 0 bases, V lost 8 bases, and 7 bases had no gene match. The CDR3 spells CASCAGDGSYEQYF. The CDR3, as DNA: TGTGCCAGCTGCGCGGGGGACGGCTCCTACGAGCAGTACTTC.

This clonotype came up a few times. This sequence joins TRBV7-2 and TRBJ2-4; a possible D gene is TRBD2 (5 bases). Trimming stripped 5 bases from V and 5 bases from J, with 10 bases between. The CDR3 covers 13 residues. The V gene's germline CDR1 is SGHTA and CDR2 FQGNSA. The CDR3 is CASSPGVENIQYF. CDR3 sequence (DNA): TGTGCCAGCAGCCCCGGGGTGGAAAACATTCAGTACTTC.

The V and J genes are TRBV18 and TRBJ1-1; a weak D match, TRBD1 (6 bases). This CDR3 is 15 amino acids long. The germline V gene has CDR1 KGHSH and CDR2 LQKENI. V dropped 4 bases and J dropped 4 bases, with 16 bases sitting between them. CDR3 in amino acids: CASSRLTGRGTEAFF. In DNA form, the CDR3 reads TGTGCCAGCTCACGCCTCACAGGGCGCGGCACTGAAGCTTTCTTT. The full variable domain, in which reference TRBV18 and TRBJ1-1 provide the parts outside the CDR3, is NAGVMQNPRHLVRRRGQEARLRCSPMKGHSHVYWYRQLPEEGLKFMVYLQKENIIDESGMPKERFSAEFPKEGPSILRIQQVVRGDSAAYFCASSRLTGRGTEAFFGQGTRLTVV.

V and J are TRBV7-4 and TRBJ1-1; D unclear. Germline CDR1 SGHVT, CDR2 SQSDAQ. The V gene lost 2 bases and the J gene lost 9 bases, with 13 bases spanning the gap. This CDR3 has 13 amino acids. CDR3 in amino acids: CASSLRTQVKAFF. The CDR3 DNA follows: TGTGCCAGCAGCTTAAGGACCCAGGTGAAAGCTTTCTTT.

There are many counts of this clonotype. The chain carries TRBV6-1 and TRBJ2-7; D unclear. Germline lookup yields CDR1 MNHNS and CDR2 SASEGT. The CDR3 is made up of 11 amino acids. The V end was cut by 5 bases, the J end by 4 bases, with 6 bases between. The CDR3 is CASSFVYEQYF. CDR3 DNA sequence: TGTGCCAGCAGTTTCGTTTACGAGCAGTACTTC.

This clonotype was observed a few times. The J gene is TRBJ1-2, the V gene TRBV6-2 or TRBV6-3, with TRBD1 as a possible D gene (6 bases). V gave up 6 bases and J gave up 5 bases, with 10 bases separating them. Germline V CDR1 and CDR2: MNHEY, SVGEGT. The CDR3 runs 12 residues. The CDR3 here is CASRTGAYGYTF. For the CDR3, the DNA is TGTGCCAGCAGGACAGGAGCTTATGGCTACACCTTC.

The chain uses TRBV7-2 and TRBJ2-3; D gene unclear. Looked up from germline, CDR1 is SGHTA and CDR2 is FQGNSA. This CDR3 comprises 15 residues. Trimming left V 4 bases short and J 4 bases short, with 15 bases between. The CDR3 sequence: CASSSDVRRADTQYF. The CDR3 nucleotides read TGTGCCAGCAGCTCCGACGTTAGGAGAGCAGATACGCAGTATTTT.

The V call is TRBV3-1, the J call TRBJ1-3; TRBD1 agrees at 7 bases. J lost 0 bases, V lost 0 bases, and 5 bases had no gene match. Germline V gene data show CDR1 as LGHDT and CDR2 as YNNKEL (reference sequence). The CDR3 has 17 residues. The CDR3 region is CASSQDPGGFSGNTIYF. DNA for the CDR3: TGTGCCAGCAGCCAAGACCCAGGGGGATTCTCTGGAAACACCATATATTTT.

The rearrangement links TRBV20-1 to TRBJ1-2; D unclear. Germline-derived CDR1 and CDR2 are DFQATT and SNEGSKA (reference sequence). Trimming left V 5 bases short and J 2 bases short, with 9 bases between. The CDR3 has 12 residues. As DNA, the CDR3 is TGCAGTGCTGAAAGGGCGAACTATGGCTACACCTTC. It encodes CSAERANYGYTF.

This clonotype was found a few times. CDR3 bases: TGCGCCAGCAGCTTGGACCCACTGGGGGTATTCGGGGCTGAAGCTTTCTTT. Its translation: CASSLDPLGVFGAEAFF. V is TRBV5-1 and J is TRBJ1-1; D may be TRBD1 (5 bases). Trimming took off 0 bases at V and 6 bases at J, with 21 bases between the two ends. Germline V CDR1 and CDR2: SGHRS, YFSETQ. CDR3 length: 17 amino acids.

This clonotype was observed at least ten times. This rearrangement joins TRBV4-1 to TRBJ1-5, with a weak D call TRBD1 (5 bases). Between the trimmed V and J ends, which lost 6 bases and 0 bases, there was a span of 12 bases. The CDR3 length is 15 residues. Germline CDR1 reads MGHRA; CDR2 reads YSYEKL. The CDR3 is CASRLGHSSNQPQHF. CDR3 nucleotide sequence: TGCGCCAGCAGACTAGGACATTCTAGCAATCAGCCCCAGCATTTT.

This clonotype was seen more than once but under ten times. The CDR3 region is CASSQIPRTDVQPQHF. For the CDR3, the DNA is TGTGCCAGCAGCCAAATTCCCCGGACAGATGTTCAGCCCCAGCATTTT. V gene TRBV5-5 combines with J gene TRBJ1-5; weak D call: TRBD1 (6 bases). Per germline, CDR1 SGHKS and CDR2 YYEKEE (reference sequence). The CDR3 runs 16 residues. Trimming stripped 4 bases from V and 6 bases from J, with 20 bases between.

The chain couples TRBV12-3 or TRBV12-4 to TRBJ2-7, with a possible D match to TRBD1 (6 bases). The CDR3 spans 15 residues. V dropped 3 bases and J dropped 5 bases, with 17 bases sitting between them. The CDR3 DNA sequence: TGTGCCAGCAGTTTCCTGAGGCAGGGGCGCAACGAGCAGTACTTC. Its protein is CASSFLRQGRNEQYF.

About this clonotype: One junction end does not reproduce the germline sequence, and a read error may be involved. This rearrangement joins TRBV12-3 or TRBV12-4 to TRBJ2-5, with D perhaps TRBD1 (6 bases). This CDR3 contains 16 residues. This CDR3 reads CASSLLDSSTRRAQSF. The CDR3 coding sequence is TGTGCCAGCAGTTTATTGGACAGTTCGACCAGGCGAGCCCAGTCCTTC.

This clonotype was detected a few times. J is TRBJ1-6 and V is TRBV7-4; TRBD1 agrees at 7 bases. J was trimmed by 6 bases and V by 5 bases; bases with no gene match: 10. CDR3 length: 16 amino acids. Germline V gives CDR1 SGHVT, CDR2 SQSDAQ. CDR3 nucleotide sequence: TGTGCCAGCAGCCAATCTCGACAGGGCGTTAATTCACCCCTCCACTTT. The encoded protein is CASSQSRQGVNSPLHF.

The chain carries TRBV30 and TRBJ2-7; no clear D. The CDR3 loop spans 14 amino acids. Germline V gene sequence: CDR1 GTSNPN, CDR2 SVGIG (reference sequence). Trimming left V 0 bases short and J 7 bases short, with 16 bases between. CDR3 bases: TGTGCCTGGAGTGTACTGGACGGCGTTGCGGAGCAGTACTTC. The encoded protein is CAWSVLDGVAEQYF.

The rearrangement joins TRBV27 to TRBJ1-3; a weak D match, TRBD1 (5 bases). Germline V gene sequence: CDR1 MNHEY, CDR2 SMNVEV (reference sequence). The CDR3 contains 16 residues. Trimming shortened V by 4 bases and J by 4 bases, and 17 bases separated the two germline ends. The CDR3 sequence: CASSSEVGLGGNTIYF. As DNA, the CDR3 is TGTGCCAGCAGTTCAGAGGTGGGACTGGGCGGAAACACCATATATTTT.

This chain connects TRBV7-2 to TRBJ1-1; D is ambiguous. The CDR3 spans 14 residues. The V gene's germline CDR1 is SGHTA and CDR2 FQGNSA. The V gene lost 2 bases and the J gene lost 1 base, with 8 bases spanning the gap. The CDR3 loop is CASSLSFGNTEAFF. As DNA, the CDR3 is TGTGCCAGCAGCTTAAGTTTTGGGAACACTGAAGCTTTCTTT.

A few counts support this clonotype. The rearrangement links TRBV28 to TRBJ2-2; D ambiguous. The CDR3 totals 15 residues. Germline CDR1 MDHEN, CDR2 SYDVKM. Trimming removed 6 bases at V and 0 bases at J, with 11 bases between. CDR3 residues: CASRLLGTNTGELFF. In DNA, the CDR3 is TGTGCCAGCAGGCTTTTAGGGACGAACACCGGGGAGCTGTTTTTT.